Each of the 22 T cell receptor beta chains below was sequenced from the same sample in a study of T cell responses to AZD1222 COVID-19 vaccine. Using immunoSEQ multiplex PCR, the repertoire was profiled, and TCRdb retains in-frame clones only, with some absent. Among 78,000 or so clones listed, approximately 90% were seen once. Source: peripheral blood, taken on day 0 of AZD1222 vaccination. These receptors all come from an adult in good health.

The rearrangement joins TRBV27 to TRBJ2-7; the match to TRBD1 covers 9 bases. Trimming at V came to 6 bases and at J to 5 bases, leaving 5 bases not matched to a gene. CDR1 is MNHEY, CDR2 SMNVEV, per germline (reference sequence). The length of the CDR3 is 13 residues. The CDR3 region has the DNA TGTGCCAGCAGGACAGGGGGAGTCAACGAGCAGTACTTC. Encoded protein: CASRTGGVNEQYF.

The rearrangement links TRBV2 to TRBJ2-1; TRBD2 agrees at 9 bases. This CDR3 has 15 amino acids. V lost 3 bases to trimming and J lost 4 bases; unmatched junction nucleotides: 4. In germline, CDR1 is SNHLY, CDR2 FYNNEI. In DNA form, the CDR3 reads TGTGCCAGCAGTGAGAGGCGGGGGGGTTACAATGAGCAGTTCTTC. This translates into CASSERRGGYNEQFF.

The chain combines TRBV7-2 with TRBJ2-3; 11 bases align to TRBD2. CDR1 SGHTA and CDR2 FQGNSA come from the germline V gene. The junction had 9 bases not matched to a gene; V was cut back by 3 bases and J by 4 bases. The CDR3 is 17 residues long. CDR3 nucleotide sequence: TGTGCCAGCAGCTTTCCTCATAGCGGGAGGGGTGCAGATACGCAGTATTTT. Encoded protein: CASSFPHSGRGADTQYF.

V is TRBV18 and J is TRBJ1-1, with a tentative D call TRBD1 (6 bases). The germline V gene encodes CDR1 KGHSH and CDR2 LQKENI. The ends were cut back, 6 bases at V and 5 bases at J, with 16 bases in the middle. The CDR3 is 14 residues long. The DNA for the CDR3 is TGTGCCAGCTCCCCCGGGGGGGCTTGGACTGAAGCTTTCTTT. This encodes CASSPGGAWTEAFF.

The chain combines TRBV7-2 with TRBJ1-4, with a tentative D call TRBD1 (5 bases). CDR3 length: 15 residues. In germline, CDR1 is SGHTA, CDR2 FQGNSA. Trimming stripped 10 bases from V and 0 bases from J, with 15 bases between. CDR3 in amino acids: CATPQGVTTNEKLFF. CDR3 nucleotide sequence: TGTGCCACCCCCCAGGGTGTAACAACTAATGAAAAACTGTTTTTT.

This clone appeared once. The J gene is TRBJ2-1, the V gene TRBV6-5, with D hard to call. V lost 5 bases and J 0 bases, leaving 8 bases between the germline ends. In germline, CDR1 is MNHEY, CDR2 SVGAGI. The CDR3 sequence is 14 residues long. CDR3 in DNA: TGTGCCAGCAGTCGCGGCAACTCCTACAATGAGCAGTTCTTC. Protein: CASSRGNSYNEQFF.

This clone was counted between two and nine times. The chain has TRBV10-1 and TRBJ2-1, with TRBD2 matching over 9 bases. This CDR3 spans 15 amino acids. The ends lost 6 bases at V and 4 bases at J; junction bases unmatched: 7. Germline V gene lookup returns CDR1 WNHNN and CDR2 SYGVQD (reference sequence). CDR3 protein: CASSSGLAAYNEQFF. The CDR3 DNA is TGCGCCAGCAGCTCGGGACTAGCAGCATACAATGAGCAGTTCTTC.

This sequence joins TRBV4-2 and TRBJ2-7; 7 bases are shared with TRBD2. This CDR3 spans 14 amino acids. Per germline, CDR1 LGHNA and CDR2 YNFKEQ. V gave up 4 bases and J gave up 4 bases; unmatched junction bases: 7. The CDR3, as DNA: TGTGCCAGCAGCCCCGGGGGAGGGGCATACGAGCAGTACTTC. This sequence encodes CASSPGGGAYEQYF.

This clone was recorded once. V gene TRBV2 combines with J gene TRBJ2-5; a weak D match, TRBD2 (5 bases). The CDR3 totals 13 residues. Trimming shortened V by 5 bases and J by 5 bases, and 12 bases separated the two germline ends. Germline CDR1 SNHLY, CDR2 FYNNEI. The CDR3 sequence is CASSKGVVETQYF. CDR3 nucleotides: TGTGCCAGCAGTAAGGGAGTCGTCGAGACCCAGTACTTC.

V is TRBV7-6 and J is TRBJ1-5; 8 positions agree with TRBD1. After removal of 5 bases from V and 2 bases from J, the junction contained 2 bases not matched to a gene. The CDR3 consists of 14 residues. The germline CDR1 and CDR2 sequences are SGHVS and FNYEAQ. In nucleotides, the CDR3 is TGTGCCAGCAGCCCGGGACAGGGCAATCAGCCCCAGCATTTT. Translating gives CASSPGQGNQPQHF.

This clone is a singleton in its sample. V and J are TRBV30 and TRBJ2-7; 10 bases are a match to TRBD1. The germline V gene encodes CDR1 GTSNPN and CDR2 SVGIG (reference sequence). This CDR3 has 13 amino acids. Trimming at V came to 7 bases and at J to 3 bases, leaving 6 bases not matched to a gene. Written as DNA, the CDR3 is TGTGCCTTAGAGGGACAGGGGAGCTACGAGCAGTACTTC. This translates into CALEGQGSYEQYF.

This clone was counted once. The CDR3 sequence: CASGRVSGNTIYF. CDR3 coding DNA: TGTGCCAGCGGCAGGGTTTCTGGAAACACCATATATTTT. The rearrangement uses TRBV27 and TRBJ1-3; maybe TRBD1 (5 bases). Trimming took off 8 bases at V and 1 base at J, with 9 bases between the two ends. The CDR3 is made up of 13 amino acids. CDR1 is MNHEY, CDR2 SMNVEV, per germline (reference sequence).

The chain has TRBV19 and TRBJ1-1; D might be TRBD1 (6 bases). Trimming took 5 bases from V and 0 from J, leaving 16 bases between them. Germline CDR1 is LNHDA and CDR2 is SQIVND (reference sequence). CDR3 length: 16 amino acids. This chain's CDR3 is CASSPLQGAMNTEAFF. Here the CDR3 DNA reads TGTGCCAGTAGTCCTTTACAGGGTGCCATGAACACTGAAGCTTTCTTT.

The chain joins TRBV5-5 to TRBJ1-1; 10 nucleotides match TRBD1. From germline, CDR1 is SGHKS and CDR2 YYEKEE (reference sequence). V shed 4 bases, J shed 4 bases, and the junction held 10 bases outside the gene matches. The CDR3 has 16 residues. The CDR3 DNA sequence: TGTGCCAGCAGCGGGACAGGGGAAGTCTGGATCACTGAAGCTTTCTTT. Protein product: CASSGTGEVWITEAFF.

This sequence joins TRBV2 and TRBJ2-7; D is possibly TRBD1 (5 bases). The CDR3 is 14 residues long. The germline gives CDR1 SNHLY, CDR2 FYNNEI. Between the trimmed V and J ends, which lost 7 bases and 1 base, there was a span of 14 bases. The CDR3 reads CASTQGSLSYEQYF. CDR3 DNA sequence: TGTGCCAGCACCCAGGGTTCCCTTTCCTACGAGCAGTACTTC.

The rearrangement joins TRBV10-3 to TRBJ2-7, with D perhaps matching TRBD1 (6 bases). Trimming shortened V by 6 bases and J by 8 bases, and 20 bases separated the two germline ends. Germline V CDR1 and CDR2: ENHRY, SYGVKD. The CDR3 has 14 residues. The CDR3 is CAISKPGAAVQQYF. The CDR3 DNA reads as TGTGCCATCAGCAAGCCAGGGGCCGCGGTCCAGCAGTACTTC.

The CDR3, as DNA: TGTGCCAGCAGCTTAGCTGCAGGGGGTGAAGCTTTCTTT. It specifies CASSLAAGGEAFF. V usage is TRBV7-9 and J usage is TRBJ1-1, with TRBD1 matching over 7 bases. Per the germline V gene, CDR1 is SEHNR and CDR2 is FQNEAQ (reference sequence). This CDR3 contains 13 residues. V shed 0 bases, J shed 7 bases, and the junction held 2 bases outside the gene matches. Full variable domain (missing parts from reference TRBV7-9 and TRBJ1-1): DTGVSQNPRHKITKRGQNVTFRCDPISEHNRLYWYRQTLGQGPEFLTYFQNEAQLEKSRLLSDRFSAERPKGSFSTLEIQRTEQGDSAMYLCASSLAAGGEAFFGQGTRLTVV.

The V gene is TRBV7-2, the J gene TRBJ2-7; 7 nucleotides match TRBD1. The CDR3 is 14 residues long. CDR1 SGHTA and CDR2 FQGNSA come from the germline V gene. The junction had 9 bases not matched to a gene; V was cut back by 5 bases and J by 5 bases. The CDR3, as DNA: TGTGCCAGCAGCGCCACAGGGGTAGGCGACGAGCAGTACTTC. Protein: CASSATGVGDEQYF.

The chain employs TRBV27 and TRBJ1-5, with TRBD1 identical over 9 bases. The junction had 6 bases not matched to a gene; V was cut back by 5 bases and J by 4 bases. The CDR3 runs to 15 residues. The V gene's germline CDR1 is MNHEY and CDR2 SMNVEV (reference sequence). Written as DNA, the CDR3 is TGTGCCAGCAGTGTTGGGGGACAGGGTAATCAGCCCCAGCATTTT. It specifies CASSVGGQGNQPQHF.

This clone was seen only a few times. The same CDR3 also results from other DNA sequences found in this sample. J is TRBJ1-5 and V is TRBV19; no firm D call. The CDR3 has 12 residues. Trimming took off 1 base at V and 6 bases at J, with 4 bases between the two ends. The V gene's germline CDR1 is LNHDA and CDR2 SQIVND (reference sequence). The CDR3 here is CASSIGLQPQHF. The DNA for the CDR3 is TGTGCCAGTAGTATAGGTCTTCAGCCCCAGCATTTT.

V and J are TRBV4-2 and TRBJ1-5, with 9 bases matching TRBD1. CDR1 is LGHNA and CDR2 is YNFKEQ in the germline V gene. V lost 5 bases, J lost 3 bases, and 11 bases stayed unmatched. The CDR3 totals 17 residues. The CDR3: CASSSRQGGQDNQPQHF. The CDR3 bases are TGTGCCAGCAGCTCGCGACAGGGGGGCCAGGACAATCAGCCCCAGCATTTT.

The chain employs TRBV10-3 and TRBJ1-1; 10 positions agree with TRBD1. The ends lost 1 base at V and 10 bases at J; junction bases unmatched: 9. There are 15 residues in the CDR3. Germline V gene lookup returns CDR1 ENHRY and CDR2 SYGVKD. In nucleotides, the CDR3 is TGTGCCATCAGTGAGTTCGGGACAGGGGAGGGAGCAGCTTTCTTT. This gives the protein CAISEFGTGEGAAFF.